The present TCR beta chain was sequenced within a study of T cell responses to AZD1222 COVID-19 vaccine. Findings and caveats of the study: Only a handful of AZD1222 recipients, roughly six in all, had baseline seropositivity. Donors in the cohort were predominantly white British and more often female, and clonal diversity was possibly underestimated.

The CDR3 loop spans 13 amino acids. V lost 6 bases and J 7 bases, leaving 15 bases between the germline ends. Clones were sequenced by immunoSEQ multiplex PCR, and TCRdb holds only the in-frame ones, with some missing. The table has 150,000 to 200,000 clones, around 92% seen once; the top ten hold approximately 9.6%. As concerns this clone: Its matching antigen is unknown.

The chain employs TRBV12-3 or TRBV12-4 and TRBJ1-2; D is uncertain. The sample consisted of peripheral blood, taken on day 0 of AZD1222 vaccination. The TCR originated in an adult in good health. CDR3 sequence (DNA): TGTGCCAGCAGCCTGGCCTTTTCTGGTGGCTACACCTTC. It codes for CASSLAFSGGYTF.